Sequencing of this T cell receptor (beta chain) was carried out in a study of blood T cell repertoires in COVID-19. Study as a whole: Material from acute and convalescent COVID-19 was sourced from the United States, Italy and Spain. Sample material is recorded as cDNA or gDNA derived from T cells, B-cell-depleted T cells, or PBMCs.

J gave up 8 bases and V 0 bases, and 2 bases lay outside the gene matches. The CDR3 spans 13 residues. Germline V gene lookup returns CDR1 SGHRS and CDR2 YFSETQ. Source study methods: Amplification with reference gene primers provided the estimates of nucleated cell counts. Assay used: immunoSEQ multiplex PCR; TCRdb lists only in-frame clones, some missing. From that table come the V and J calls and clone size; the DNA was used to work out D and trimming. The table has 210,000 or so clones, 88% seen once; the top ten hold around 1.4%. The gene calls are TRBV5-1 and TRBJ2-1; TRBD1 agrees at 7 bases. Sample: peripheral blood. This sequence was found in a man younger than 35 with active or convalescent COVID-19. CDR3 region: CASSLVGGDEQFF. The CDR3 DNA follows: TGCGCCAGCAGCTTGGTAGGGGGCGATGAGCAGTTCTTC.